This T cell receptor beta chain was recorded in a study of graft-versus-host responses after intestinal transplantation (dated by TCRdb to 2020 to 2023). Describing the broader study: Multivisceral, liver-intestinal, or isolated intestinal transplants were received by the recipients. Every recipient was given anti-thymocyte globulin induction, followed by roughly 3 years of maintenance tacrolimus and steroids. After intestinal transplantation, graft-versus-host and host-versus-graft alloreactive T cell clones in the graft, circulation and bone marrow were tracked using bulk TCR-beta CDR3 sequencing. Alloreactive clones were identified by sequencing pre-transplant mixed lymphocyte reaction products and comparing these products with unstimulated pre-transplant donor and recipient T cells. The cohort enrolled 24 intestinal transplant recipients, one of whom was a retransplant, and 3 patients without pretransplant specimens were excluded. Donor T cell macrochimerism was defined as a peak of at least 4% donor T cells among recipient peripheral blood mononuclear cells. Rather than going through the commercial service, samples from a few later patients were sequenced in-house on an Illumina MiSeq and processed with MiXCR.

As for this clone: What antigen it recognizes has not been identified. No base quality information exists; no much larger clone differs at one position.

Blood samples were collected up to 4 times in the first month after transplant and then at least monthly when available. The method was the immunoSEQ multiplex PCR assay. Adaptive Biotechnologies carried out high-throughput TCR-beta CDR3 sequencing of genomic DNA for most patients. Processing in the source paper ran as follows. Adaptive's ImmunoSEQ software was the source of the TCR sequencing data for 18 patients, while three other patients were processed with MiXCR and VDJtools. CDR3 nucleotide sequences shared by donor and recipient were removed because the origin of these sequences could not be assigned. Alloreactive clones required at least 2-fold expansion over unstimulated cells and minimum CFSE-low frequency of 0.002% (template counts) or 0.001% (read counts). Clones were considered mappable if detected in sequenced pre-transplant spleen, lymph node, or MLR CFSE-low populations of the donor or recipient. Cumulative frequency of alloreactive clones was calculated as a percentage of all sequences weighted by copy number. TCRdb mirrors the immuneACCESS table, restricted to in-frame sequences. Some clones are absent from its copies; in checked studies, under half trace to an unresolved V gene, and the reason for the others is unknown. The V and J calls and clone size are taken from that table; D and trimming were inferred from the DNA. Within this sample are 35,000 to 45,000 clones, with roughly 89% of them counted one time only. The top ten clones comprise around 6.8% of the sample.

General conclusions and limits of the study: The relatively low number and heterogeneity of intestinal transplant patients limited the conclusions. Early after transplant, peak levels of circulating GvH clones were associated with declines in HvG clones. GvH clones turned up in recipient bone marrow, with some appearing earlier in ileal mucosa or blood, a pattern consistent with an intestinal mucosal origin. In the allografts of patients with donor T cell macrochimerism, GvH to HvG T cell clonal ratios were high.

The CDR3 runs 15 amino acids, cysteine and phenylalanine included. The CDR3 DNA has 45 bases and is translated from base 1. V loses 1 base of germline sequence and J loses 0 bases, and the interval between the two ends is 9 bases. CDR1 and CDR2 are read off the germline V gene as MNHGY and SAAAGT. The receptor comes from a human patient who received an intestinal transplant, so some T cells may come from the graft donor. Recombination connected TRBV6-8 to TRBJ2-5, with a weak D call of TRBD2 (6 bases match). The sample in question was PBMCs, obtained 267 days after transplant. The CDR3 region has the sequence CASSYLSGDQETQYF. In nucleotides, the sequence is TGTGCCAGCAGTTACTTGTCGGGGGACCAAGAGACCCAGTACTTC.